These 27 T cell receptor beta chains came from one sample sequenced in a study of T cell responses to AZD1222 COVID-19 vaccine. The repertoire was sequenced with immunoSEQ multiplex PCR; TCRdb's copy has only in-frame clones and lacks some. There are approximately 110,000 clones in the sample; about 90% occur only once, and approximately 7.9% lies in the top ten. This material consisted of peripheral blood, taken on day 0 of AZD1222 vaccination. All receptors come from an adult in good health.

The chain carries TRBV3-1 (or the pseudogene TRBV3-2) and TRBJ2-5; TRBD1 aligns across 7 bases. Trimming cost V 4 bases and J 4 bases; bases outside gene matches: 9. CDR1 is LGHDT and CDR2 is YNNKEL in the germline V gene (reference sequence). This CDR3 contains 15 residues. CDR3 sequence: CASSLLQGSTETQYF. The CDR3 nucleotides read TGTGCCAGCAGCCTACTACAGGGGTCTACAGAGACCCAGTACTTC.

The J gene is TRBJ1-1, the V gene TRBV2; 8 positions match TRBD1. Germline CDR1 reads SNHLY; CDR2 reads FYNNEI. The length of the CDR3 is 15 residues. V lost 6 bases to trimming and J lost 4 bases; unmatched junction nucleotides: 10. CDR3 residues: CASRQGVTGSTEAFF. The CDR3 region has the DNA TGTGCCAGCAGACAGGGGGTAACAGGGTCCACTGAAGCTTTCTTT.

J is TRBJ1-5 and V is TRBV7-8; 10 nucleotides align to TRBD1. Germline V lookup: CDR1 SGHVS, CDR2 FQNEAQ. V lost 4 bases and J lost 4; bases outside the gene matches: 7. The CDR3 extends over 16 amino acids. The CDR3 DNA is TGTGCCAGCAGCTCTCGGACAGGGGGACAGAATCAGCCCCAGCATTTT. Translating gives CASSSRTGGQNQPQHF.

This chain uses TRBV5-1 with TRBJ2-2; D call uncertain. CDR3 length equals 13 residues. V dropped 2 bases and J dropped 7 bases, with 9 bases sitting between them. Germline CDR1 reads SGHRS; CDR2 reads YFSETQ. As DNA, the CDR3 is TGCGCCAGCAGCTTTGAGAGAATCGGGGAGCTGTTTTTT. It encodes CASSFERIGELFF.

The CDR3: CAWSITGGWETQYF. The CDR3 nucleotides read TGTGCCTGGAGTATAACAGGGGGATGGGAGACCCAGTACTTC. V usage is TRBV30 and J usage is TRBJ2-5; 8 positions match TRBD1. CDR1 and CDR2 from the germline V gene are GTSNPN and SVGIG (reference sequence). V trimming: 2 bases; J trimming: 5 bases; junction bases outside the gene matches: 7. The CDR3 has 14 residues.

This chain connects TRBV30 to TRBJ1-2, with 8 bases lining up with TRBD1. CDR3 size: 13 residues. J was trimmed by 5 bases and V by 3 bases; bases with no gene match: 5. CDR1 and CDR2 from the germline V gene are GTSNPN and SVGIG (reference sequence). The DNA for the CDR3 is TGTGCCTGGAGCGGACAGGGAGGGTATGGCTACACCTTC. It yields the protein CAWSGQGGYGYTF.

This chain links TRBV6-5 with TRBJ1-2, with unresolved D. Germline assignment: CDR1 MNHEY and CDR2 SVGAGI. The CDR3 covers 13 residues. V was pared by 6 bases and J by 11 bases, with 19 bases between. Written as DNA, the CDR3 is TGTGCCAGCAGCCCCTTGGGAAAGGCCGGATACACCTTC. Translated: CASSPLGKAGYTF.

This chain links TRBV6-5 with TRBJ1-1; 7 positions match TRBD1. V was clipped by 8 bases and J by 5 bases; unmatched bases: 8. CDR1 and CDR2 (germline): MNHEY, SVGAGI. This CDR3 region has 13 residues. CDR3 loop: CASAAGGFTEAFF. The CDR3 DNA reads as TGTGCCAGCGCGGCAGGGGGATTTACTGAAGCTTTCTTT.

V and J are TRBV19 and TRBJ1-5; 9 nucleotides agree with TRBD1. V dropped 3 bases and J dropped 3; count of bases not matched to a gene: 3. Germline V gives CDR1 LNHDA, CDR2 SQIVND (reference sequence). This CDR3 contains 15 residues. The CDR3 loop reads CASSMGQGLNQPQHF. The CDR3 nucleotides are TGTGCCAGTAGTATGGGACAGGGCCTCAATCAGCCCCAGCATTTT. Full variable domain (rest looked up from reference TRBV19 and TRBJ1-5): DGGITQSPKYLFRKEGQNVTLSCEQNLNHDAMYWYRQDPGQGLRLIYYSQIVNDFQKGDIAEGYSVSREKKESFPLTVTSAQKNPTAFYLCASSMGQGLNQPQHFGDGTRLSIL.

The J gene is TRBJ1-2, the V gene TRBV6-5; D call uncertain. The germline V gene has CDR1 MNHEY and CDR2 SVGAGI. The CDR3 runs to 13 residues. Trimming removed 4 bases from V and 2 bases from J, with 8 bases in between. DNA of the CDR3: TGTGCCAGCAGTTTAAGACCCAACTATGGCTACACCTTC. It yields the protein CASSLRPNYGYTF.

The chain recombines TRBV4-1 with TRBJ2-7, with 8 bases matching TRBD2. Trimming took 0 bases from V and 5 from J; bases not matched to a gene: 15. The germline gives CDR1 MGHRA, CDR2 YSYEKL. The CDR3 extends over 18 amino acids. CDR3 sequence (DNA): TGCGCCAGCAGCCAAGATCCCCCAGTAGCGGGAACCCTACACGAGCAGTACTTC. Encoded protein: CASSQDPPVAGTLHEQYF.

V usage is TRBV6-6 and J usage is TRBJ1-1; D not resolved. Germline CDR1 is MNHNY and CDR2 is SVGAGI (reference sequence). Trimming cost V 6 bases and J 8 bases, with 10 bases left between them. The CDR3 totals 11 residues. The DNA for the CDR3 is TGTGCCAGCAGGTCAGCGGGAGAAGCTTTCTTT. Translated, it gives CASRSAGEAFF.

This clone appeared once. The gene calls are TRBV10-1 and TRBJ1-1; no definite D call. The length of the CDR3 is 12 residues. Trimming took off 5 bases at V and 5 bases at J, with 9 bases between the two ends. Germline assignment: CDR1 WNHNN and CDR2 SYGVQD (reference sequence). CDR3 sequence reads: CASSLTGTEAFF. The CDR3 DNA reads TGCGCCAGCAGTCTGACCGGAACTGAAGCTTTCTTT.

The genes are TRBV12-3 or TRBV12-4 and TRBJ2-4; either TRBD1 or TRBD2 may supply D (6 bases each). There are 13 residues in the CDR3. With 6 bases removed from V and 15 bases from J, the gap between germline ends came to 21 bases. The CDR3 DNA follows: TGTGCCAGCAGCCCCCGACAGGAGGGGACCTCGTACTTC. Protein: CASSPRQEGTSYF.

CDR3: CSVGTGLEAFF. The CDR3 DNA sequence: TGCAGCGTTGGGACAGGGTTGGAAGCTTTCTTT. The rearrangement uses TRBV29-1 and TRBJ1-1, with 8 bases aligning to TRBD1. Germline trimming cut 4 bases from V and 8 bases from J; bases unmatched to any gene: 3. The length of the CDR3 is 11 residues. CDR1 is SQVTM, CDR2 ANQGSEA, per germline.

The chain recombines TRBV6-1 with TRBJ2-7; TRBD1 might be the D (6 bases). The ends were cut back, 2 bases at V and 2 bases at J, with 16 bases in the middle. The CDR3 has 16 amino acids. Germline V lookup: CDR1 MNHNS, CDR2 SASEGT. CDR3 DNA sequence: TGTGCCAGCAGTGAATATGGGGGCAGGGGTCCCTACGAGCAGTACTTC. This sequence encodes CASSEYGGRGPYEQYF.

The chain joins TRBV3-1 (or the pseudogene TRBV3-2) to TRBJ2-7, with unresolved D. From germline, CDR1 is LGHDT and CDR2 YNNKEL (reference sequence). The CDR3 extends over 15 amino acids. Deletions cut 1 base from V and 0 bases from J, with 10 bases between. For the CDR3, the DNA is TGTGCCAGCAGCCAAGGAACCAGTTACTCCTACGAGCAGTACTTC. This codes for CASSQGTSYSYEQYF.

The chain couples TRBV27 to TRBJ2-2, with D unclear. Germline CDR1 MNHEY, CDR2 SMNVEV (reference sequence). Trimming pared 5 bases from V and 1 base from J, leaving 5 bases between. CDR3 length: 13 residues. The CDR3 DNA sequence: TGTGCCAGCAGTGTGTGGAACACCGGGGAGCTGTTTTTT. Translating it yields CASSVWNTGELFF.

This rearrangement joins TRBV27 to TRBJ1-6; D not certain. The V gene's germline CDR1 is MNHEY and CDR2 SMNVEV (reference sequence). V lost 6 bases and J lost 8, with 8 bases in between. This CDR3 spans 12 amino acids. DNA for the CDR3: TGTGCCAGCAGCTCCCTTTATTCACCCCTCCACTTT. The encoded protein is CASSSLYSPLHF.

In DNA, the CDR3 is TGTGCCAGTAGTGGGACGGAGGCCGGGCATGAAAAACTGTTTTTT. Translated: CASSGTEAGHEKLFF. V and J are TRBV19 and TRBJ1-4; weak D call: TRBD1 (5 bases). The V end lost 5 bases, the J end lost 6 bases, and 16 bases lay between the germline ends. CDR1 is LNHDA and CDR2 is SQIVND in the germline V gene (reference sequence). CDR3 length equals 15 residues.

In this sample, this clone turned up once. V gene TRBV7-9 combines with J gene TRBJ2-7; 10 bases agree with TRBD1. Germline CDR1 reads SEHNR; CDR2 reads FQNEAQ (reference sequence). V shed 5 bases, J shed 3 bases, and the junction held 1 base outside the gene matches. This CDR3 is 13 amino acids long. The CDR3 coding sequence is TGTGCCAGCAGCCGGGACAGGGGCTACGAGCAGTACTTC. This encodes CASSRDRGYEQYF.

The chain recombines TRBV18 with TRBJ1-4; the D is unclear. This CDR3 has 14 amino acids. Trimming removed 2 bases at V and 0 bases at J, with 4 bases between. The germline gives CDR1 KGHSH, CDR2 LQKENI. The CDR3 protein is CASSPRATNEKLFF. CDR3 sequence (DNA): TGTGCCAGCTCACCAAGAGCAACTAATGAAAAACTGTTTTTT.

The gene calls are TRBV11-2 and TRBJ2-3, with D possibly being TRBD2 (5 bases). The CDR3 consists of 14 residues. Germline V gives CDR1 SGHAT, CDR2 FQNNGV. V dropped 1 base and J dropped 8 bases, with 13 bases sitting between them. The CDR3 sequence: CASSLGAWGVTQYF. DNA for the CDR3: TGTGCCAGCAGCTTAGGGGCCTGGGGAGTTACGCAGTATTTT.

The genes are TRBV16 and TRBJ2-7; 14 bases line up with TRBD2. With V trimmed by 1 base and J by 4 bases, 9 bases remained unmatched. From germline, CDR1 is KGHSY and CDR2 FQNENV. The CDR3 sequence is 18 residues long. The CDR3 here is CASSQLFGTSGRYYEQYF. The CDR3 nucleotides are TGTGCCAGCAGCCAATTATTTGGGACTAGCGGGAGATATTACGAGCAGTACTTC.

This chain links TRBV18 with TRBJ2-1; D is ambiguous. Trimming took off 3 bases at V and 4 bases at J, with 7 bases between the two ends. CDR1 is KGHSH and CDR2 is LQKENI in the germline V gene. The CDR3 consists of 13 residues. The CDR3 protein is CASSPAQYNEQFF. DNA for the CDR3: TGTGCCAGCTCACCGGCACAGTACAATGAGCAGTTCTTC.

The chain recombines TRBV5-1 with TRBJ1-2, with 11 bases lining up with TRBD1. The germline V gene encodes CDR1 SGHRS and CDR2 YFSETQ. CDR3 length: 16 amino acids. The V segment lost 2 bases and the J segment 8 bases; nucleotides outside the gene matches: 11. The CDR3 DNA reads TGCGCCAGCAGCTTTGGGGAAGGACAGGGGGCGTCGGGCTACACCTTC. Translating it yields CASSFGEGQGASGYTF.

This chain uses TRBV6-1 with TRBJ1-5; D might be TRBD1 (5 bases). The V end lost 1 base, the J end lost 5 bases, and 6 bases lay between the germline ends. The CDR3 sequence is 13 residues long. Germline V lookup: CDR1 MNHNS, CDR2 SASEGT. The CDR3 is CASSEVRDQPQHF. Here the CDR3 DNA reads TGTGCCAGCAGTGAAGTCAGGGATCAGCCCCAGCATTTT.